The 24 T cell receptor beta chains given below trace back to one sample, sequenced in a study of lymphopenia after photon versus proton radiotherapy. Method: immunoSEQ multiplex PCR; TCRdb's copy keeps in-frame clones and lacks some. The sample lists tens of thousands of clones; around four fifths were seen once. The source was peripheral blood, collected from a patient treated with photon-based radiotherapy. The receptors here all came from a man aged 45-65 years with gastric cancer.

CDR3 coding DNA: TGTGCCAGCAGCTTGACTAGCGGGTTCAACGAGCAGTACTTC. This gives the protein CASSLTSGFNEQYF. The chain is built from TRBV5-6 and TRBJ2-7; 9 bases fit TRBD2. From germline, CDR1 is SGHDT and CDR2 YYEEEE. The CDR3 spans 14 residues. The V segment lost 1 base and the J segment 5 bases; nucleotides outside the gene matches: 4.

CDR3 nucleotides: TGTGCCAGCTCACCACCTTCCGGGACTAGCGGCTACAATGAGCAGTTCTTC. This translates into CASSPPSGTSGYNEQFF. The chain couples TRBV18 to TRBJ2-1; TRBD2 matches at 11 bases. The V and J ends lost 0 bases and 3 bases, in that order; junction bases with no gene match: 4. The CDR3 is 17 residues long. In germline, CDR1 is KGHSH, CDR2 LQKENI.

This chain's CDR3 is CASQQGRQGTDTQYF. Written as DNA, the CDR3 is TGCGCCAGCCAGCAGGGGCGGCAGGGCACAGATACGCAGTATTTT. The V and J genes are TRBV5-1 and TRBJ2-3; perhaps TRBD1 as D (6 bases). CDR3 length: 15 residues. Trimming left V 7 bases short and J 1 base short, with 16 bases between. Germline V lookup: CDR1 SGHRS, CDR2 YFSETQ.

The chain recombines TRBV7-2 with TRBJ2-5; the D gene is possibly TRBD2 (6 bases). The CDR3 contains 14 residues. Trimming took 5 bases from V and 2 from J, leaving 12 bases between them. Germline CDR1 is SGHTA and CDR2 is FQGNSA. The CDR3 DNA reads as TGTGCCAGCAGCAAAGCCGGAGGGCAAGAGACCCAGTACTTC. Translated, it gives CASSKAGGQETQYF.

This clone was detected only a few times. This chain connects TRBV7-2 to TRBJ2-4; 15 bases align to TRBD2. After removal of 1 base from V and 7 bases from J, the junction contained 11 bases not matched to a gene. CDR3 length: 19 residues. Germline loops: CDR1 SGHTA, CDR2 FQGNSA. The CDR3 DNA reads TGTGCCAGCAGCTTAGTAGGGGGACTAGCGGGAGGAGAAAGGAACATTCAGTACTTC. This encodes CASSLVGGLAGGERNIQYF.

The chain uses TRBV2 and TRBJ1-5; D gene uncertain. V was shortened by 1 base and J by 0 bases, with 10 bases between the two germline ends. Germline assignment: CDR1 SNHLY and CDR2 FYNNEI. This CDR3 has 16 residues. CDR3: CASSEVTDYSNQPQHF. CDR3 sequence (DNA): TGTGCCAGCAGTGAAGTAACAGATTATAGCAATCAGCCCCAGCATTTT.

V gene TRBV5-1 combines with J gene TRBJ1-5; no clear D gene. Trimming pared 3 bases from V and 1 base from J, leaving 8 bases between. Germline loops: CDR1 SGHRS, CDR2 YFSETQ. This CDR3 comprises 14 residues. The CDR3 region has the DNA TGCGCCAGCAGCTCAGGTGACAGCAATCAGCCCCAGCATTTT. Encoded protein: CASSSGDSNQPQHF.

CDR3 region: CASTNGKRYEDTQYF. The CDR3 DNA sequence: TGTGCCAGCACGAACGGGAAAAGATATGAAGATACGCAGTATTTT. The rearrangement links TRBV28 to TRBJ2-3; D might be TRBD2 (5 bases). Trimming stripped 7 bases from V and 5 bases from J, with 19 bases between. The CDR3 has 15 residues. CDR1 is MDHEN and CDR2 is SYDVKM in the germline V gene.

This chain uses TRBV19 with TRBJ2-7; 9 nucleotides agree with TRBD2. V dropped 4 bases and J dropped 7; count of bases not matched to a gene: 8. In germline, CDR1 is LNHDA, CDR2 SQIVND (reference sequence). The CDR3 is 14 residues long. The CDR3 sequence is CASSTSTSGKEQYF. In DNA form, the CDR3 reads TGTGCCAGTAGTACCTCGACTAGCGGAAAAGAGCAGTACTTC.

The sample holds one count of this clone. The gene calls are TRBV28 and TRBJ2-1, with D perhaps matching TRBD2 (6 bases). Germline V gene sequence: CDR1 MDHEN, CDR2 SYDVKM. The CDR3 extends over 14 amino acids. V was cut by 4 bases and J by 4 bases, with 11 bases left in between. CDR3 nucleotides: TGTGCCAGCAGTTCGTTAGCGGAATACAATGAGCAGTTCTTC. This codes for CASSSLAEYNEQFF.

V usage is TRBV6-1 and J usage is TRBJ2-1, with TRBD2 identical over 12 bases. This CDR3 is built from 15 residues. Losses at the gene ends were 2 bases for V and 10 bases for J; bases not matched to a gene: 6. In germline, CDR1 is MNHNS, CDR2 SASEGT. The CDR3 is CASSEPGLAGPEQFF. CDR3 DNA: TGTGCCAGCAGTGAACCGGGACTAGCGGGTCCCGAGCAGTTCTTC.

This sequence joins TRBV30 and TRBJ1-5, with D uncertain. Trimming pared 3 bases from V and 0 bases from J, leaving 12 bases between. The CDR3 loop spans 15 amino acids. CDR1 is GTSNPN, CDR2 SVGIG, per germline (reference sequence). The CDR3 loop is CAWSSGSYSNQPQHF. Here the CDR3 DNA reads TGTGCCTGGAGCTCCGGGTCTTATAGCAATCAGCCCCAGCATTTT.

The rearrangement links TRBV14 to TRBJ2-2; D remains unclear. V dropped 4 bases and J dropped 5 bases, with 11 bases sitting between them. This CDR3 has 14 residues. Germline lookup yields CDR1 SGHDN and CDR2 FVKESK. CDR3 amino acids: CASSLPARTGELFF. CDR3 in DNA: TGTGCCAGCAGCCTTCCAGCCAGGACCGGGGAGCTGTTTTTT.

The chain combines TRBV5-5 with TRBJ2-7; no definite D call. V dropped 1 base and J dropped 2 bases, with 7 bases sitting between them. Germline V gene sequence: CDR1 SGHKS, CDR2 YYEKEE (reference sequence). This CDR3 spans 13 amino acids. The CDR3 reads CASSLFGAYEQYF. DNA for the CDR3: TGTGCCAGCAGCTTGTTTGGGGCCTACGAGCAGTACTTC.

The DNA of the CDR3 is TGTGCCACCAGCAGGTCCGGGGATCAGCCCCAGCATTTT. As protein: CATSRSGDQPQHF. The chain combines TRBV15 with TRBJ1-5; D ambiguous. CDR3 length equals 13 residues. Germline loops: CDR1 LNHNV, CDR2 YYDKDF (reference sequence). The V and J ends lost 3 bases and 5 bases respectively, with 8 bases between them.

The chain combines TRBV4-1 with TRBJ2-3, with 13 bases that match TRBD2. Germline V gives CDR1 MGHRA, CDR2 YSYEKL. The trim removed 3 bases at V and 5 bases at J, leaving 8 bases unmatched. The CDR3 totals 17 residues. The CDR3: CASSHPSRLAGGDTQYF. For the CDR3, the DNA is TGCGCCAGCAGCCATCCATCTCGACTAGCGGGAGGAGATACGCAGTATTTT.

The chain is built from TRBV20-1 and TRBJ2-1, with 7 bases lining up with TRBD1. This CDR3 spans 11 amino acids. The V segment lost 5 bases and the J segment 11 bases; nucleotides outside the gene matches: 6. Looked up from germline, CDR1 is DFQATT and CDR2 is SNEGSKA (reference sequence). The CDR3 coding sequence is TGCAGTGCTGGCAAGACAGGGAAGCAGTTCTTC. This translates into CSAGKTGKQFF.

The chain links TRBV4-2 to TRBJ1-5, with 8 bases aligning to TRBD1. The J segment lost 8 bases and the V segment lost 0 bases, leaving 3 bases of the junction unmatched. The germline gives CDR1 LGHNA, CDR2 YNFKEQ. This CDR3 has 14 amino acids. The CDR3: CASSQDRTGKPQHF. In nucleotides, the CDR3 is TGTGCCAGCAGCCAAGATAGGACAGGGAAGCCCCAGCATTTT.

J is TRBJ1-1 and V is TRBV7-3; TRBD1 is a possible D gene (5 bases). The CDR3 is 14 amino acids. Germline V gene sequence: CDR1 SGHTA, CDR2 FQGTGA. Trimming stripped 2 bases from V and 4 bases from J, with 11 bases between. CDR3 residues: CASSLQGRGTEAFF. The CDR3 DNA is TGTGCCAGCAGCTTACAGGGTCGGGGCACTGAAGCTTTCTTT. Based on the CDR3 plus reference TRBV7-3 and TRBJ1-1, the full variable domain is GAGVSQTPSNKVTEKGKYVELRCDPISGHTALYWYRQSLGQGPEFLIYFQGTGAADDSGLPNDRFFAVRPEGSVSTLKIQRTERGDSAVYLCASSLQGRGTEAFFGQGTRLTVV.

This chain connects TRBV14 to TRBJ2-2, with 9 positions matching TRBD2. CDR3 length: 16 amino acids. Germline values: CDR1 SGHDN, CDR2 FVKESK. The J segment lost 0 bases and the V segment lost 4 bases, leaving 3 bases of the junction unmatched. The CDR3 reads CASSPLAGANTGELFF. DNA of the CDR3: TGTGCCAGCAGCCCCTTAGCGGGAGCGAACACCGGGGAGCTGTTTTTT. The full variable domain, completed using reference TRBV14 and TRBJ2-2, is EAGVTQFPSHSVIEKGQTVTLRCDPISGHDNLYWYRRVMGKEIKFLLHFVKESKQDESGMPNNRFLAERTGGTYSTLKVQPAELEDSGVYFCASSPLAGANTGELFFGEGSRLTVL.

The chain recombines TRBV14 with TRBJ2-1; 7 bases match TRBD2. Germline V lookup: CDR1 SGHDN, CDR2 FVKESK. V was clipped by 4 bases and J by 2 bases; unmatched bases: 8. CDR3 length equals 16 residues. In DNA, the CDR3 is TGTGCCAGCAGCCCCTACCTTGGGAGGGCCTACAATGAGCAGTTCTTC. It is translated as CASSPYLGRAYNEQFF.

This clone is deemed medium-sized. This chain links TRBV6-6 with TRBJ2-7, with 7 bases that match TRBD1. CDR1 and CDR2 (germline): MNHNY, SVGAGI (reference sequence). This CDR3 comprises 15 residues. Unmatched junction bases numbered 5, after V lost 2 bases and J lost 1 base. CDR3 protein: CASSYEAGGSYEQYF. CDR3 nucleotide sequence: TGTGCCAGCAGTTACGAAGCAGGGGGTTCCTACGAGCAGTACTTC.

This chain connects TRBV27 to TRBJ2-7; 8 bases agree with TRBD1. Unmatched junction bases numbered 7, after V lost 4 bases and J lost 5 bases. Germline V gene lookup returns CDR1 MNHEY and CDR2 SMNVEV (reference sequence). The CDR3 sequence is 14 residues long. The CDR3 is CASSSGQGIHEQYF. The CDR3 coding sequence is TGTGCCAGCAGTTCCGGACAGGGTATCCACGAGCAGTACTTC.

This clone was seen repeatedly, ten times or more. Different DNA sequences within this sample yield the same CDR3. The chain has TRBV6-4 and TRBJ1-1, with D unresolved. This CDR3 contains 13 residues. Germline V gives CDR1 MRHNA, CDR2 SNTAGT. Trimming took off 0 bases at V and 4 bases at J, with 6 bases between the two ends. CDR3 residues: CASSDSLSTEAFF. Written as DNA, the CDR3 is TGTGCCAGCAGTGACTCTTTGAGCACTGAAGCTTTCTTT.